The sequence of this T cell receptor (beta chain) was determined in a study of beta chain features in type 1 diabetes. Between the trimmed V and J ends, which lost 4 bases and 0 bases, there was a span of 9 bases. Per the germline V gene, CDR1 is SGHVS and CDR2 is FQNEAQ. The CDR3 loop spans 14 amino acids. This clone was observed a few times. What it recognizes is unknown. Expressed TCRB transcripts were sequenced after all isolated RNA was converted to cDNA. The average output of naive, central memory and regulatory T cell samples was about 3.3 million reads. This table comes from immunoSEQ multiplex PCR, and its TCRdb copy is limited to in-frame clones, with some not included. The sample has around 360,000 clones; roughly 12% are singletons. Study outcomes and limitations: Shortening that was moderate but significant affected the TCRB CDR3s of Type 1 diabetes patients in all four CD4+ subsets.

V is TRBV7-8 and J is TRBJ1-1; D is uncertain. Sequencing used naive CD4+ T cells from blood. This receptor was obtained from a woman aged 18-30 years with type 1 diabetes. Written as DNA, the CDR3 is TGTGCCAGCAGCTCCAGGATCTTGAACACTGAAGCTTTCTTT. Its translation is CASSSRILNTEAFF.